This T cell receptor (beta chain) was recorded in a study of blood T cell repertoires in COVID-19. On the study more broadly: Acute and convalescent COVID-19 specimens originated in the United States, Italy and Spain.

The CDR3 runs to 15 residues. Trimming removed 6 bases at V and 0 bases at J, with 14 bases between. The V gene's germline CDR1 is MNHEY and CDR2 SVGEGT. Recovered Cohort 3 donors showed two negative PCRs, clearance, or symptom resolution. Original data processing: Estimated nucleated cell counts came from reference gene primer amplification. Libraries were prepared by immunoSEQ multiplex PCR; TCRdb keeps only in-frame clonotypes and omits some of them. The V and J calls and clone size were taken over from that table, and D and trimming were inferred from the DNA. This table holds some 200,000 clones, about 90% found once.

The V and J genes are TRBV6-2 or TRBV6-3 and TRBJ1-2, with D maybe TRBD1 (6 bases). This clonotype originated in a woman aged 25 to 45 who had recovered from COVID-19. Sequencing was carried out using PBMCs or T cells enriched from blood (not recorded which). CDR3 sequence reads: CASSPLGASNYGYTF. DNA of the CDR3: TGTGCCAGCAGCCCCCTGGGGGCGTCTAACTATGGCTACACCTTC.